These 5 T cell receptor beta chains originate from one sample sequenced in a study of T-cell memory formation after mild COVID-19. Each CDR3 protein gets one entry after TCRdb re-called the 5' RACE reads with MiXCR. The sample has about 600,000 distinct CDR3 sequences, about a fifth seen once. Sequencing used PBMCs or a T cell subset sorted from them (not recorded which). The receptors were sampled from an adult woman who had mild COVID-19 (a few samples of this study predate the infection). Cell type and time point are not known.

The chain combines TRBV7-8 with TRBJ1-1, with D possibly matching TRBD1 (5 bases). The ends were cut back, 5 bases at V and 2 bases at J, with 15 bases in the middle. The germline gives CDR1 SGHVS, CDR2 FQNEAQ. CDR3 length: 15 amino acids. The CDR3 sequence is CASSKTGTVNTEAFF. The DNA of the CDR3 is TGTGCCAGCAGCAAAACCGGGACGGTTAACACTGAAGCTTTCTTT. The whole variable domain, filled in from reference TRBV7-8 and TRBJ1-1, reads GAGVSQSPRYKVAKRGQDVALRCDPISGHVSLFWYQQALGQGPEFLTYFQNEAQLDKSGLPSDRFFAERPEGSVSTLKIQRTQQEDSAVYLCASSKTGTVNTEAFFGQGTRLTVV.

The table lists this clonotype with a few counts. This chain uses TRBV7-2 with TRBJ2-7; 7 nucleotides line up with TRBD1. From germline, CDR1 is SGHTA and CDR2 FQGNSA. CDR3 length: 14 amino acids. Trimming removed 1 base from V and 3 bases from J; junction bases left unmatched: 3. This CDR3 reads CASSLGGQFYEQYF. CDR3 nucleotides: TGTGCCAGCAGCTTAGGGGGACAGTTCTACGAGCAGTACTTC.

This clonotype was counted ten times or more. V gene TRBV5-1 combines with J gene TRBJ2-7; 7 nucleotides line up with TRBD1. In germline, CDR1 is SGHRS, CDR2 YFSETQ. The length of the CDR3 is 14 residues. V lost 2 bases, J lost 0 bases, and 2 bases stayed unmatched. CDR3 sequence reads: CASSFEGASYEQYF. The CDR3 DNA reads TGCGCCAGCAGCTTTGAGGGGGCCTCCTACGAGCAGTACTTC.

This chain uses TRBV4-3 with TRBJ2-3, with D unclear. The V end was cut by 1 base, the J end by 4 bases, with 15 bases between. The CDR3 is made up of 16 amino acids. Germline V CDR1 and CDR2: LGHNA, YSLEER. The CDR3 DNA reads as TGCGCCAGCAGCCAAGGGTTAGGATACGACTCAGATACGCAGTATTTT. This encodes CASSQGLGYDSDTQYF.

This clonotype was detected once. The J gene is TRBJ1-2, the V gene TRBV19; tentatively, D is TRBD1 (6 bases). Trimming shortened V by 6 bases and J by 4 bases, and 21 bases separated the two germline ends. The CDR3 loop spans 16 amino acids. The germline V gene encodes CDR1 LNHDA and CDR2 SQIVND (reference sequence). CDR3 in amino acids: CASSRWSTGNSYGYTF. In DNA form, the CDR3 reads TGTGCCAGTAGCCGTTGGTCCACAGGGAACTCCTATGGCTACACCTTC.